The T cell receptor (beta chain) under discussion was sequenced for a study of cytomegalovirus exposure and HLA in healthy donors. Findings of the study overall: In a later analysis, DRB1 alleles had the most associated TCRs; HLA-C alleles the fewest. Available immune exposure information was restricted to CMV serostatus only. In a later analysis, at a false discovery rate of 0.05, approximately 16,000 TCR beta sequences were associated with HLA alleles. In vitro data verified a few CMV-associated chains as specific for CMV antigens.

Germline CDR1 LNHDA, CDR2 SQIVND (reference sequence). V was trimmed by 1 base and J by 4 bases, leaving 13 bases between them. The CDR3 length is 15 residues. A note on this clone: Its antigen is not known.

The PCR was carried out with 60 Vbeta primers and 13 Jbeta primers. Using immunoSEQ multiplex PCR, the repertoire was profiled, and TCRdb retains in-frame clones only, with some absent. The sample lists 110,000 or so clones; nearly 80% were seen once. V usage is TRBV19 and J usage is TRBJ1-1; D gene uncertain. This sequence originates from a man aged 25 to 45 in good health and CMV-seronegative. Sequencing used PBMCs. The DNA of the CDR3 is TGTGCCAGTAGTATAGGGGCAGCCGCGGGCACTGAAGCTTTCTTT. It codes for CASSIGAAAGTEAFF.